These T cell receptor beta chains were read from a single sample in a study of neurological immune-mediated disorders. Via MiXCR, TCRdb re-called the 5' RACE reads, giving one row per CDR3 protein. Here the sample spans almost 85,000 distinct CDR3 sequences, 2.6% being singletons. Sequenced sample: PBMCs. These receptors were collected from a woman aged 25 to 45 with multiple sclerosis. The CDR3 runs from the conserved cysteine through the conserved F or W. The D gene is left open where the match is weak. The size entry is marked missing in some rows and otherwise reads once, few, many or a size class.

cdr3_length	clone_size	v_call	j_call	d_call	cdr3_aa	cdr3_nt
15	many	TRBV20-1	TRBJ2-1	TRBD2	CSAWGLAGGNNEQFF	TGCAGTGCTTGGGGCCTAGCGGGAGGTAACAATGAGCAGTTCTTC
11	many	TRBV10-3	TRBJ2-3	NA	CATLSEDTQYF	TGTGCCACACTTAGCGAAGATACGCAGTATTTT
17	many	TRBV12-3/TRBV12-4	TRBJ2-1	NA	CASSSLAGDGPYNEQFF	TGTGCCAGCAGTTCGCTAGCTGGAGATGGCCCCTACAATGAGCAGTTCTTC
12	many	TRBV7-2	TRBJ2-1	NA	CASTSGWNEQFF	TGTGCCAGCACGTCGGGCTGGAATGAGCAGTTCTTC
15	many	TRBV6-5	TRBJ2-1	TRBD2	CASSYSTGRVDEQFF	TGTGCCAGCAGTTACTCTACCGGGAGGGTCGATGAGCAGTTCTTC
15	many	TRBV28	TRBJ2-7	TRBD1	CASNPLGQGAYEQYF	TGTGCCAGCAACCCTCTCGGACAGGGGGCCTACGAGCAGTACTTC
14	many	TRBV7-9	TRBJ2-5	NA	CASSLSGTQETQYF	TGTGCCAGCAGCTTATCGGGAACCCAAGAGACCCAGTACTTC
13	many	TRBV28	TRBJ2-1	NA	CASSLDRSDEQFF	TGTGCCAGCAGCCTCGACAGGAGCGATGAGCAGTTCTTC
15	many	TRBV5-5	TRBJ1-1	NA	CASSLVMGPSTEAFF	TGTGCCAGCAGCCTGGTTATGGGGCCCTCCACTGAAGCTTTCTTT
15	many	TRBV5-1	TRBJ2-2	NA	CASRRDLANTGELFF	TGCGCCAGCAGAAGGGACCTTGCGAACACCGGGGAGCTGTTTTTT
15	many	TRBV20-1	TRBJ2-1	NA	CSASRVGDRQRARFF	TGCAGTGCTAGCCGAGTAGGGGACCGCCAAAGGGCCCGGTTCTTC
15	many	TRBV7-2	TRBJ1-3	NA	CASSLQGGRGNTIYF	TGTGCCAGCAGCTTACAAGGGGGGCGAGGAAACACCATATATTTT
16	many	TRBV12-3/TRBV12-4	TRBJ2-5	TRBD2	CASSFRLAGREETQYF	TGTGCCAGCAGTTTCCGGCTAGCGGGCAGGGAGGAGACCCAGTACTTC
17	many	TRBV27	TRBJ2-1	TRBD2	CASSLGLAPSSYNEQFF	TGTGCCAGCAGTCTGGGACTAGCCCCAAGCTCCTACAATGAGCAGTTCTTC
13	many	TRBV18	TRBJ2-5	TRBD1	CASSSGQVETQYF	TGTGCCAGCTCATCAGGACAGGTAGAGACCCAGTACTTC
13	NA	TRBV20-1	TRBJ2-3	NA	CSEMGGSTDTQYF	TGCAGCGAGATGGGCGGGAGCACAGATACGCAGTATTTT